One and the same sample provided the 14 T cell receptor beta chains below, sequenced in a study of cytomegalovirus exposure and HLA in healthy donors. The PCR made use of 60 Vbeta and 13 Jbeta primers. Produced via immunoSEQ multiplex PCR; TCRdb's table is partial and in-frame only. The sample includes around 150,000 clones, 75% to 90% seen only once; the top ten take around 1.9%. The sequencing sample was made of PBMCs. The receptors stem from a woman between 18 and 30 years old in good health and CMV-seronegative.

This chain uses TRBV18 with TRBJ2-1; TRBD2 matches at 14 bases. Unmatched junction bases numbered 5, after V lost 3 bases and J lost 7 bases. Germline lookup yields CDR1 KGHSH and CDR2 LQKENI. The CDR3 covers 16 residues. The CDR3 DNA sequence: TGTGCCAGCTCACCCGCCGGGACTAGCGGGAGTAATGAGCAGTTCTTC. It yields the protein CASSPAGTSGSNEQFF.

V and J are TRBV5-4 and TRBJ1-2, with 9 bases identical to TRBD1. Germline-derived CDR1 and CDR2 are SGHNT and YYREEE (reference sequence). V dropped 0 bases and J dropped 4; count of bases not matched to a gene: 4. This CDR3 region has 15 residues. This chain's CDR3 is CASSLGTGEAYGYTF. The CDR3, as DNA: TGTGCCAGCAGCTTGGGGACAGGGGAGGCCTATGGCTACACCTTC.

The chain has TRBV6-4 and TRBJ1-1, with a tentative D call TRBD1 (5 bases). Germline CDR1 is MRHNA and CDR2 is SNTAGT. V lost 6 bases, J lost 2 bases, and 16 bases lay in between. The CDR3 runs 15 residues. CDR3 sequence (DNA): TGTGCCAGCAGCCGGTCTCGGGGGAAAAACACTGAAGCTTTCTTT. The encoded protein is CASSRSRGKNTEAFF.

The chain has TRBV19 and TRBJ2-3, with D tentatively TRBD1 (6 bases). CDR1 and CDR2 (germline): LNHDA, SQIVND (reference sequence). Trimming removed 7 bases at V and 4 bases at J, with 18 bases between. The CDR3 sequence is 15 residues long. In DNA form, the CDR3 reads TGTGCCAGTACTGCTTTGGGGGCCCGCCCAGATACGCAGTATTTT. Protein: CASTALGARPDTQYF.

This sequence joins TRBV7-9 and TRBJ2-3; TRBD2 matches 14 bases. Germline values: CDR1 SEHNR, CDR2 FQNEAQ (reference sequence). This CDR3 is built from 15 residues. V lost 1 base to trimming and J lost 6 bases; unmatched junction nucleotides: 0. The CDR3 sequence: CASSLGTSGGDTQYF. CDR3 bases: TGTGCCAGCAGCTTAGGGACTAGCGGGGGGGATACGCAGTATTTT. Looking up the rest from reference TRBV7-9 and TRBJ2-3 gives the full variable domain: DTGVSQNPRHKITKRGQNVTFRCDPISEHNRLYWYRQTLGQGPEFLTYFQNEAQLEKSRLLSDRFSAERPKGSFSTLEIQRTEQGDSAMYLCASSLGTSGGDTQYFGPGTRLTVL.

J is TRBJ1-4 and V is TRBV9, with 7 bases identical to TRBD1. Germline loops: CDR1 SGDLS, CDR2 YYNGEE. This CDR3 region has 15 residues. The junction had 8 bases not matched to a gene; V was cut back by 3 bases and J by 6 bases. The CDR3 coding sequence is TGTGCCAGCAGCGGAGAGGGGGCACCAGATGAAAAACTGTTTTTT. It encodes CASSGEGAPDEKLFF.

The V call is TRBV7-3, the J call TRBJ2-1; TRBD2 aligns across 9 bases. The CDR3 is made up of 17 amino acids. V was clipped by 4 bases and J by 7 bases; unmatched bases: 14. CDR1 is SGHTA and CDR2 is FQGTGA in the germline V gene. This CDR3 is CASSSTLASGTRNEQFF. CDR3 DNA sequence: TGTGCCAGCAGCTCGACGCTCGCTAGCGGGACTCGGAATGAGCAGTTCTTC.

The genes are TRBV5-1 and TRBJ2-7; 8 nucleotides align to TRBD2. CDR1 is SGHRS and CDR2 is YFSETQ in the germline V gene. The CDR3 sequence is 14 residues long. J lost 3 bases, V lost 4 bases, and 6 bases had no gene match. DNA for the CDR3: TGCGCCAGCAGCCCCGGACTAGCTATCTACGAGCAGTACTTC. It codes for CASSPGLAIYEQYF.

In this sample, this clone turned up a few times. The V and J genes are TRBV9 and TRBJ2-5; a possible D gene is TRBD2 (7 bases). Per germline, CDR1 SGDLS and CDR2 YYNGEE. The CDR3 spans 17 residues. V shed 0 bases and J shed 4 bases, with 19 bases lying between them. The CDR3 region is CASSVEAFGGRGETQYF. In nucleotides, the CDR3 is TGTGCCAGCAGCGTAGAGGCGTTCGGGGGGCGGGGAGAGACCCAGTACTTC.

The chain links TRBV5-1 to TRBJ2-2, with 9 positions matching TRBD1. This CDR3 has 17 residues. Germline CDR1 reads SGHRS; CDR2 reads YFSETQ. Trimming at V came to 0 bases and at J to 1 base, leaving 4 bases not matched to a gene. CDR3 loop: CASSLGGTGRNTGELFF. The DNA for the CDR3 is TGCGCCAGCAGCTTGGGAGGGACAGGGAGGAACACCGGGGAGCTGTTTTTT.

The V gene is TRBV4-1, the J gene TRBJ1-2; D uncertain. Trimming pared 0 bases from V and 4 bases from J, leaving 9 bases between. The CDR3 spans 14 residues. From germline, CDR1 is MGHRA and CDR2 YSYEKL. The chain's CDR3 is CASSQDPAGYGYTF. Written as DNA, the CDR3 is TGCGCCAGCAGCCAAGATCCCGCAGGCTATGGCTACACCTTC.

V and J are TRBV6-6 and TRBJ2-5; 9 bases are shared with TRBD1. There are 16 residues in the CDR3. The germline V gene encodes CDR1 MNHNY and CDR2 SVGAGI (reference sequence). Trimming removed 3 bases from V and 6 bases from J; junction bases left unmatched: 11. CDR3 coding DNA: TGTGCCAGCAGTTATTCCCGGGACAGGGTGTTTCAGACCCAGTACTTC. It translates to CASSYSRDRVFQTQYF.

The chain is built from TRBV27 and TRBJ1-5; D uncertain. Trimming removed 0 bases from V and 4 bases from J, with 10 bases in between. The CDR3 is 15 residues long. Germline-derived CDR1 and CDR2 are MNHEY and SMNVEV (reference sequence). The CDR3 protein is CASSLSINGNQPQHF. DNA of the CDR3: TGTGCCAGCAGTTTATCGATAAACGGGAATCAGCCCCAGCATTTT.

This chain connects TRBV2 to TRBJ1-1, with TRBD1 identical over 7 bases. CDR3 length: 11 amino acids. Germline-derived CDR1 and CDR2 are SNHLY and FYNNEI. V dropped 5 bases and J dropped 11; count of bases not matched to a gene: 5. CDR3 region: CASSLDRLAFF. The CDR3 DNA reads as TGTGCCAGCAGTCTGGACAGGCTCGCTTTCTTT.